A selection of T cell receptor beta chains follows, all from one sample in a study of blood T cell repertoires in COVID-19. Only in-frame clones appear in the TCRdb table, and some are missing; sequencing was by immunoSEQ multiplex PCR. The data contain fewer than 35,000 clones, 90% of them singletons. Sequencing was carried out using peripheral blood. All receptors derive from a man between 60 and 75 years old with active COVID-19. Both conserved end residues are part of each CDR3. A D gene is named only where the DNA matches it firmly. Size is stated for part of the rows, as once, few or many counts, or as a class when the clone is expanded.

TRBJ2-2 | - | - | TRBV7-3 | TGTGCCAGCAGCTTAATCCCGGTTCCGGTAGCGGATACGAACACCGGGGAGCTGTTTTTT | CASSLIPVPVADTNTGELFF
TRBJ1-5 | TRBD1 | - | TRBV12-3/TRBV12-4 | TGTGCCAGCAGTGACAGGGGAGAGCAGCCCCAGCATTTT | CASSDRGEQPQHF
TRBJ2-3 | - | - | TRBV6-5 | TGTGCCAGCAGTTACTCACCTAGGCCTCCCACAGATACGCAGTATTTT | CASSYSPRPPTDTQYF
TRBJ1-1 | - | - | TRBV11-2 | TGTGCCAGCAGCTGGCCGCAGGGGAACACTGAAGCTTTCTTT | CASSWPQGNTEAFF
TRBJ2-3 | TRBD2 | - | TRBV27 | TGTGCCAGCAGTTCTCGGGATAGCGGGGTTACAGATACGCAGTATTTT | CASSSRDSGVTDTQYF
TRBJ2-5 | TRBD1 | - | TRBV28 | TGTGCCAGCAGCACACTGGGACAGGGGTCGCGCGAGACCCAGTACTTC | CASSTLGQGSRETQYF
TRBJ2-1 | - | - | TRBV10-1 | TGCGCCAGCAGTAAGGAGGGGTACAATGAGCAGTTCTTC | CASSKEGYNEQFF
TRBJ2-7 | - | - | TRBV2 | TGTGCCAGCAGTCCTGGGACAACCTACGAGCAGTACTTC | CASSPGTTYEQYF
TRBJ2-1 | TRBD2 | - | TRBV6-5 | TGTGCCAGCACAAGGGGAGGGTACAATGAGCAGTTCTTC | CASTRGGYNEQFF
TRBJ2-5 | - | - | TRBV6-1 | TGTGCCAGCAGTTCTGCGGGGGCTCAAGAGACCCAGTACTTC | CASSSAGAQETQYF
TRBJ2-5 | - | - | TRBV3-1/TRBV3-2 | TGTGCCAGCAGCCGGGACTTTCGGTACTTC | CASSRDFRYF
TRBJ2-7 | - | - | TRBV4-3 | TGCGCCAGCAGCCAAGAAGTCAGGGGAAACTACGAGCAGTACTTC | CASSQEVRGNYEQYF
TRBJ2-7 | TRBD2 | - | TRBV30 | TGTGCCTGGAGTGGGGGGCGGGGGGGGCGGGAGCAGTACTTC | CAWSGGRGGREQYF
TRBJ2-6 | TRBD1 | once | TRBV19 | TGTGCCAGTAGTTCCTACTCCGGGACAGGGGGCGCTGGGGCCAACGTCCTGACTTTC | CASSSYSGTGGAGANVLTF
TRBJ1-3 | - | - | TRBV14 | TGTGCCAGCAGCCAAGTGGCAAACACCATATATTTT | CASSQVANTIYF
TRBJ1-2 | TRBD1 | - | TRBV23-1 | TGCGCCAGCAGTCAATATCTGGGACAGGGATACTATGGCTACACCTTC | CASSQYLGQGYYGYTF
TRBJ2-3 | TRBD2 | - | TRBV29-1 | TGCAGCGTTCAGACTAGCGGGGGATCAGATACGCAGTATTTT | CSVQTSGGSDTQYF
TRBJ2-7 | - | once | TRBV3-1/TRBV3-2 | TGTGCCAGCAGCCAAGGCGGCAGGGAGTACTTC | CASSQGGREYF
TRBJ1-6 | - | - | TRBV28 | TGTGCCAGCGTCCTGGGGGGGGCGCGGTGGAATTCACCCCTCCACTTT | CASVLGGARWNSPLHF
TRBJ1-1 | - | - | TRBV5-1 | TGCGCCAGCACCAGCCGGGGGGCAGGGACTGAAGCTTTCTTT | CASTSRGAGTEAFF
TRBJ2-7 | - | - | TRBV6-1 | TGTGCCAGCAGTGAAACGGGATCCTACGAGCAGTACTTC | CASSETGSYEQYF
TRBJ1-2 | - | - | TRBV11-2 | TGTGCCAGCAGCTTAATGACAGCTCGGAGCTACACCTTC | CASSLMTARSYTF
TRBJ2-6 | - | - | TRBV24-1 | TGTGCCACCAGTGACCCTGACAGCTCTGGGGCCAACGTCCTGACTTTC | CATSDPDSSGANVLTF
TRBJ2-3 | - | - | TRBV28 | TGTGCCAGCAGCCCTAACCTAGCGCTCACAGATACGCAGTATTTT | CASSPNLALTDTQYF
TRBJ1-1 | - | - | TRBV29-1 | TGCAGCGTAGCCGTGAGGGGGTGGGTCACTGAAGCTTTCTTT | CSVAVRGWVTEAFF
TRBJ1-1 | - | - | TRBV7-6 | TGTGCCAGCAGCTTAAGTGGACAACCGAACACTGAAGCTTTCTTT | CASSLSGQPNTEAFF
TRBJ1-1 | - | - | TRBV6-6 | TGTGCCAGCAGACCTCCGGGGGAGACTGAAGCTTTCTTT | CASRPPGETEAFF
TRBJ2-3 | TRBD2 | - | TRBV6-5 | TGTGCCAGCACCCGGCGGGGGACAGATACGCAGTATTTT | CASTRRGTDTQYF
TRBJ1-2 | TRBD1 | - | TRBV12-3/TRBV12-4 | TGTGCCAGCAGTGTCGGGACAGTCTATGGCTACACCTTC | CASSVGTVYGYTF
TRBJ1-6 | - | - | TRBV4-1 | TGCGCCAGCAGCCCTGGGGCCTATGATTCACCCCTCCACTTT | CASSPGAYDSPLHF
TRBJ1-1 | - | - | TRBV5-6 | TGTGCCAGCAGCTCTTGGGGGGGCCGGCGGACTGAAGCTTTCTTT | CASSSWGGRRTEAFF
TRBJ1-4 | - | - | TRBV5-6 | TGTGCCAGCAGACCCCAGGGGACCGGTGAAAAACTGTTTTTT | CASRPQGTGEKLFF
TRBJ2-7 | - | - | TRBV12-5 | TGTGCTAGTGGTTTGGCAGGGGCCGAGCAGTACTTC | CASGLAGAEQYF
TRBJ2-2 | - | once | TRBV28 | TGTGCCAGCAGTGCCCCCCCCGGGTCCCAAGGATCCTTACCGAACACCGGGGAGCTGTTTTTT | CASSAPPGSQGSLPNTGELFF
TRBJ2-3 | - | once | TRBV5-1 | TGCGCCAGCAGCTTAAGCTTAGATACGCAGTATTTT | CASSLSLDTQYF
TRBJ1-4 | - | - | TRBV18 | TGTGCCAGCTCACCCACCGGGGGGGCTTTTGAAAAACTGTTTTTT | CASSPTGGAFEKLFF
TRBJ1-6 | TRBD1 | once | TRBV7-2 | TGTGCCAGCAGCACCGGACAGGGACAAAGTTCACCCCTCCACTTT | CASSTGQGQSSPLHF
TRBJ2-7 | - | - | TRBV13 | TGTGCCAGCAGCTCCCGGGAGAACTCCTACGAGCAGTACTTC | CASSSRENSYEQYF
TRBJ1-2 | TRBD1 | once | TRBV18 | TGTGCCAGCTCCCCTCAGGGGGGCGGACAGCCTAACTATGGCTACACCTTC | CASSPQGGGQPNYGYTF
TRBJ2-1 | TRBD1 | - | TRBV19 | TGTGCCAGTAGTACGACAGGGGGCCTCTACAATGAGCAGTTCTTC | CASSTTGGLYNEQFF
TRBJ2-3 | - | - | TRBV13 | TGTGCCAGAGCGCCAACGCCCAACACAGATACGCAGTATTTT | CARAPTPNTDTQYF
TRBJ2-7 | TRBD1 | - | TRBV10-3 | TGTGCCACGCGCCGGGACAGGGCCCACGAGCAGTACTTC | CATRRDRAHEQYF
TRBJ1-4 | - | - | TRBV19 | TGTGCCAGTAGTATGGGTAGTAGGACAAAGGAAGAAAAACTGTTTTTT | CASSMGSRTKEEKLFF
TRBJ2-5 | - | - | TRBV5-4 | TGTGCCAGCAGCTTAAGAGGAGGGCGTAGGGAGACCCAGTACTTC | CASSLRGGRRETQYF
TRBJ1-1 | - | - | TRBV4-1 | TGCGCCAGCAGCCCATATCACGACAGGTCCGCTGAAGCTTTCTTT | CASSPYHDRSAEAFF
TRBJ2-1 | TRBD2 | once | TRBV4-2 | TGTGCCAGCAGCCAAGATCCTTTCGCTAGCGGGGGAGCCGACAATGAGCAGTTCTTC | CASSQDPFASGGADNEQFF
TRBJ2-2 | TRBD1 | - | TRBV6-4 | TGTGCCAGCAGTGCCGAGTGGACAGGCATCGGGGAGCTGTTTTTT | CASSAEWTGIGELFF
TRBJ1-3 | - | - | TRBV3-1/TRBV3-2 | TGTGCCAGCAGCCAATGGGGCAGGGCCACTGGAAACACCATATATTTT | CASSQWGRATGNTIYF
TRBJ1-4 | TRBD1 | - | TRBV11-1 | TGTGCCAGCAGCTTAGCACAGGGGGCAGCAGAGGAAAAACTGTTTTTT | CASSLAQGAAEEKLFF